The 24 T cell receptor beta chains given below trace back to one sample, sequenced in a study of shared clonotypes between healthy human individuals. The table came from immunoSEQ multiplex PCR; TCRdb's copy has only in-frame clones and leaves some out. The repertoire includes about 2 million clones, 85% to 95% of them detected once, and under 0.15% sits in the top ten. The sequenced sample was naive CD4+ T cells sorted from blood. Noted subset: CD45RA+ positively selected. The receptors originated from a man younger than 30 in good health.

As regards this clone: This sample also contains other DNA sequences that code for the same CDR3. The chain carries TRBV6-6 and TRBJ2-1, with 7 nucleotides matching TRBD2. Germline CDR1 reads MNHNY; CDR2 reads SVGAGI (reference sequence). The ends lost 5 bases at V and 2 bases at J; junction bases unmatched: 6. There are 15 residues in the CDR3. The DNA for the CDR3 is TGTGCCAGCAGTCCCTTAGCGGGCGCCTACAATGAGCAGTTCTTC. Its protein product is CASSPLAGAYNEQFF.

As regards this clone: Other DNA sequences from this sample encode an identical CDR3 as well. The rearrangement uses TRBV5-4 and TRBJ2-7, with 14 bases aligning to TRBD2. The CDR3 length is 14 residues. CDR1 and CDR2 from the germline V gene are SGHNT and YYREEE (reference sequence). With V trimmed by 4 bases and J by 5 bases, 2 bases remained unmatched. CDR3 sequence (DNA): TGTGCCAGCAGCCGGGGACTAGCGGGAGACGAGCAGTACTTC. It is translated as CASSRGLAGDEQYF.

This sequence joins TRBV30 and TRBJ2-5; TRBD2 matches at 11 bases. V lost 3 bases, J lost 1 base, and 4 bases stayed unmatched. This CDR3 spans 15 amino acids. Germline CDR1 and CDR2: GTSNPN and SVGIG (reference sequence). In DNA, the CDR3 is TGTGCCTGGAGCACCGGGACTAGCGGCCAAGAGACCCAGTACTTC. It codes for CAWSTGTSGQETQYF. Full variable domain (remainder filled in from reference TRBV30 and TRBJ2-5): SQTIHQWPATLVQPVGSPLSLECTVEGTSNPNLYWYRQAAGRGLQLLFYSVGIGQISSEVPQNLSASRPQDRQFILSSKKLLLSDSGFYLCAWSTGTSGQETQYFGPGTRLLVL.

Regarding this clone: The same CDR3 can be traced to other DNA sequences in this sample. The chain is built from TRBV7-9 and TRBJ2-2; D uncertain. Germline V gene data show CDR1 as SEHNR and CDR2 as FQNEAQ (reference sequence). Deletions cut 2 bases from V and 5 bases from J, with 6 bases between. The length of the CDR3 is 13 residues. The CDR3 reads CASSLRVTGELFF. DNA for the CDR3: TGTGCCAGCAGCTTAAGGGTTACCGGGGAGCTGTTTTTT.

The chain couples TRBV4-1 to TRBJ2-7; no definite D call. The V gene's germline CDR1 is MGHRA and CDR2 YSYEKL. Deletions cut 4 bases from V and 6 bases from J, with 16 bases between. CDR3 length equals 14 residues. CDR3 loop: CASSRLTGRFEQYF. The CDR3 nucleotides are TGCGCCAGCAGCCGGTTGACGGGCCGGTTCGAGCAGTACTTC.

This rearrangement joins TRBV19 to TRBJ2-1; D perhaps matches TRBD1 (6 bases). Trimming pared 11 bases from V and 2 bases from J, leaving 7 bases between. The CDR3 consists of 11 residues. Per germline, CDR1 LNHDA and CDR2 SQIVND (reference sequence). The CDR3: CAGGAYNEQFF. CDR3 nucleotide sequence: TGTGCCGGGGGCGCCTACAATGAGCAGTTCTTC.

This clone was detected only a few times. In the same sample, other DNA sequences code for this CDR3. This sequence joins TRBV7-9 and TRBJ1-5; weak D call: TRBD1 (5 bases). CDR1 SEHNR and CDR2 FQNEAQ come from the germline V gene (reference sequence). The CDR3 sequence is 12 residues long. Trimming removed 5 bases at V and 7 bases at J, with 9 bases between. The CDR3 spells CASSRGVQPQHF. In DNA, the CDR3 is TGTGCCAGCAGCAGAGGGGTACAGCCCCAGCATTTT.

The chain has TRBV5-4 and TRBJ1-6; D is ambiguous. CDR1 and CDR2 from the germline V gene are SGHNT and YYREEE (reference sequence). CDR3 length: 16 amino acids. V dropped 6 bases and J dropped 0 bases, with 13 bases sitting between them. The CDR3 nucleotides read TGTGCCAGCACTACTCTCGAAAGCTCCTATAATTCACCCCTCCACTTT. It specifies CASTTLESSYNSPLHF.

Points on this clone: Distinct nucleotide sequences in the sample also encode this CDR3. This chain links TRBV20-1 with TRBJ2-5; no definite D call. CDR1 is DFQATT, CDR2 SNEGSKA, per germline (reference sequence). CDR3 length equals 11 residues. V was pared by 1 base and J by 7 bases, with 7 bases between. The CDR3 bases are TGCAGTGCTAGAGGTTTAGGGACCCAGTACTTC. This sequence encodes CSARGLGTQYF.

CDR3: CASSVLQGPNYGYTF. The CDR3, as DNA: TGTGCCAGCAGCGTACTACAGGGGCCGAACTATGGCTACACCTTC. This chain uses TRBV9 with TRBJ1-2; 7 bases are a match to TRBD1. The V segment lost 1 base and the J segment 2 bases; nucleotides outside the gene matches: 5. This CDR3 has 15 residues. Germline CDR1 and CDR2: SGDLS and YYNGEE.

Concerning this clone: This sample includes further DNA sequences coding for the same CDR3. The J gene is TRBJ2-5, the V gene TRBV5-1, with D maybe TRBD2 (6 bases). The length of the CDR3 is 14 residues. Trimming removed 0 bases from V and 4 bases from J, with 10 bases in between. Germline V gene sequence: CDR1 SGHRS, CDR2 YFSETQ. Here the CDR3 DNA reads TGCGCCAGCAGCTTGGGGAGGGGAGGAGAGACCCAGTACTTC. It translates to CASSLGRGGETQYF.

This chain joins TRBV2 and TRBJ1-2, with D hard to call. V lost 5 bases to trimming and J lost 1 base, with 8 bases between them. Germline-derived CDR1 and CDR2 are SNHLY and FYNNEI. The CDR3 has 13 residues. The CDR3 protein is CASSIGGNYGYTF. In nucleotides, the CDR3 is TGTGCCAGCAGTATAGGTGGTAACTATGGCTACACCTTC.

The chain links TRBV25-1 to TRBJ2-1; D unresolved. The CDR3 sequence is 12 residues long. V was shortened by 5 bases and J by 6 bases, with 8 bases between the two germline ends. CDR1 is MGHDK, CDR2 SYGVNS, per germline. CDR3 nucleotide sequence: TGTGCCAGCAGTTTACGGACCAATGAGCAGTTCTTC. Its translation is CASSLRTNEQFF.

With regard to this clone: This sample also contains other DNA sequences that code for the same CDR3. This chain joins TRBV30 and TRBJ1-5; D gene ambiguous. The germline V gene has CDR1 GTSNPN and CDR2 SVGIG (reference sequence). Between the trimmed V and J ends, which lost 2 bases and 2 bases, there was a span of 7 bases. The length of the CDR3 is 13 residues. CDR3 region: CAWSTTGNQPQHF. The CDR3 DNA reads as TGTGCCTGGAGTACAACAGGCAATCAGCCCCAGCATTTT.

This chain uses TRBV7-9 with TRBJ2-1; tentative D call: TRBD2 (6 bases). Germline assignment: CDR1 SEHNR and CDR2 FQNEAQ (reference sequence). V was pared by 1 base and J by 2 bases, with 9 bases between. The CDR3 contains 15 residues. In DNA, the CDR3 is TGTGCCAGCAGCTTAGATGCGGGACCCTACAATGAGCAGTTCTTC. Translated, it gives CASSLDAGPYNEQFF.

The chain recombines TRBV7-9 with TRBJ1-4; D is undetermined. Germline V CDR1 and CDR2: SEHNR, FQNEAQ (reference sequence). With 4 bases removed from V and 5 bases from J, the gap between germline ends came to 23 bases. There are 18 residues in the CDR3. CDR3 coding DNA: TGTGCCAGCAGCTCCTCACAGCGAACCGTTAAGATAAATGAAAAACTGTTTTTT. Translating gives CASSSSQRTVKINEKLFF.

Note on this clone: A much larger clone differs by one base, so this may be a read error. The rearrangement uses TRBV7-9 and TRBJ1-2; 9 bases are shared with TRBD1. Germline CDR1 reads SEHNR; CDR2 reads FQNEAQ (reference sequence). V trimming: 1 base; J trimming: 4 bases; junction bases outside the gene matches: 4. This CDR3 contains 15 residues. The DNA of the CDR3 is TGTGCCAGCAGCTTAGAGGTGGGACAGGGCTATGGCTACACCTTC. Protein product: CASSLEVGQGYGYTF.

There are many counts of this clone. The identical CDR3 is also encoded by other nucleotide sequences in the sample. The chain uses TRBV19 and TRBJ1-6; TRBD1 aligns across 10 bases. The trim removed 4 bases at V and 6 bases at J, leaving 3 bases unmatched. CDR1 and CDR2 from the germline V gene are LNHDA and SQIVND (reference sequence). The CDR3 covers 15 residues. CDR3 bases: TGTGCCAGTAGTAGCCGGGACAGGGGTAATTCACCCCTCCACTTT. Amino acids: CASSSRDRGNSPLHF.

V usage is TRBV18 and J usage is TRBJ2-3, with 8 bases that match TRBD1. The CDR3 has 15 amino acids. The junction had 8 bases not matched to a gene; V was cut back by 4 bases and J by 5 bases. The germline V gene has CDR1 KGHSH and CDR2 LQKENI. CDR3 loop: CASSHPTGVLDTQYF. The CDR3 DNA is TGTGCCAGCTCACATCCGACAGGGGTACTAGATACGCAGTATTTT.

The V call is TRBV27, the J call TRBJ1-1, with D maybe TRBD1 (5 bases). The CDR3 runs 15 residues. Looked up from germline, CDR1 is MNHEY and CDR2 is SMNVEV (reference sequence). V was pared by 6 bases and J by 5 bases, with 19 bases between. The CDR3 DNA is TGTGCCAGCAGACACCAACGGGACCTTGGGACTGAAGCTTTCTTT. This gives the protein CASRHQRDLGTEAFF.

This clone turned up a few times. The chain recombines TRBV6-1 with TRBJ2-6; no clear D gene. Trimming stripped 8 bases from V and 1 base from J, with 3 bases between. Germline assignment: CDR1 MNHNS and CDR2 SASEGT. The CDR3 contains 12 residues. Written as DNA, the CDR3 is TGTGCCAGCCAGTCTGGGGCCAACGTCCTGACTTTC. Amino acid sequence: CASQSGANVLTF.

The chain is built from TRBV5-1 and TRBJ2-4; TRBD2 matches 7 bases. Germline trimming cut 6 bases from V and 4 bases from J; bases unmatched to any gene: 13. In germline, CDR1 is SGHRS, CDR2 YFSETQ. CDR3 length: 16 residues. The CDR3 reads CASISAGPWGKNIQYF. The CDR3 DNA reads TGCGCCAGCATCTCAGCGGGGCCGTGGGGGAAAAACATTCAGTACTTC.

This clone was recorded only once. The identical CDR3 is also encoded by other nucleotide sequences in the sample. The chain combines TRBV7-2 with TRBJ1-2; D is unresolved. This CDR3 is 14 amino acids long. Trimming pared 0 bases from V and 0 bases from J, leaving 5 bases between. Germline V gene lookup returns CDR1 SGHTA and CDR2 FQGNSA. The CDR3 here is CASSLAPANYGYTF. DNA for the CDR3: TGTGCCAGCAGCTTAGCCCCCGCTAACTATGGCTACACCTTC.

The V and J genes are TRBV11-3 and TRBJ2-1; 11 bases align to TRBD2. The junction had 6 bases not matched to a gene; V was cut back by 5 bases and J by 0 bases. The CDR3 extends over 17 amino acids. Germline V gene data show CDR1 as SGHNT and CDR2 as YENEEA. CDR3 coding DNA: TGTGCCAGCAGCCCGGGACTAGCGGACAGCTCCTACAATGAGCAGTTCTTC. Translation: CASSPGLADSSYNEQFF. The whole variable domain, remainder taken from reference TRBV11-3 and TRBJ2-1, is EAGVVQSPRYKIIEKKQPVAFWCNPISGHNTLYWYLQNLGQGPELLIRYENEEAVDDSQLPKDRFSAERLKGVDSTLKIQPAELGDSAVYLCASSPGLADSSYNEQFFGPGTRLTVL.